The present TCR beta chain was sequenced within a study of cytomegalovirus exposure and HLA in healthy donors. Study findings and constraints: Data from an earlier analysis indicated that most TCR beta V segments were productive either about 90% or about 30% of the time. Donor immune exposure was known only as CMV serostatus.

As regards this clone: Its antigen is unknown.

Amplification used 60 Vbeta primers and 13 Jbeta primers. The data were produced by immunoSEQ multiplex PCR, yet TCRdb's version contains in-frame clones alone and is incomplete. Its table records around 100,000 clones. V shed 0 bases and J shed 4 bases, with 5 bases lying between them. The CDR3 is made up of 13 amino acids. Per germline, CDR1 SGHRS and CDR2 YFSETQ. The sequenced sample consisted of PBMCs. The chain recombines TRBV5-1 with TRBJ1-5; the D is unclear. This clonotype was sampled from a man between 50 and 59 years old in good health and CMV-seronegative. DNA for the CDR3: TGCGCCAGCAGCTTGGCCCCAAATCAGCCCCAGCATTTT. The encoded protein is CASSLAPNQPQHF.